A selection of T cell receptor beta chains follows, all from one sample in a study of cytotoxic CD8 clonotypes in ibrutinib-treated CLL. The protocol was immunoSEQ multiplex PCR, while the TCRdb copy is restricted to in-frame clones and leaves out a portion. This sample has tens of thousands of clones, with approximately 80% found just once. Material: PBMCs, obtained at disease progression, from a patient treated with ibrutinib. These receptors all stem from a human donor with chronic lymphocytic leukemia. CDR3s include the opening cysteine and the closing phenylalanine or tryptophan. The order of the fields is D gene, J gene, V gene, clone size, CDR3 protein, CDR3 DNA. D genes are given only for firm matches. A row's size may be missing; if present it is once, few, many or a size class.

-	TRBJ2-7	TRBV6-5	-	CASSLRGSYEQYF	TGTGCCAGCAGCCTCAGGGGCTCCTACGAGCAGTACTTC
-	TRBJ2-1	TRBV2	-	CASSEEGMSSYNEQFF	TGTGCCAGCAGCGAGGAGGGAATGAGCTCCTACAATGAGCAGTTCTTC
TRBD1	TRBJ2-7	TRBV28	-	CASTAIGDRGLFEQYF	TGTGCCAGCACCGCAATAGGGGACAGGGGGTTGTTCGAGCAGTACTTC
TRBD1	TRBJ1-3	TRBV6-6	-	CASSDRGRAGNTIYF	TGTGCCAGCAGTGACAGGGGAAGGGCTGGAAACACCATATATTTT
TRBD1	TRBJ1-6	TRBV2	few	CASSGTGDSPLHF	TGTGCCAGCAGTGGGACAGGGGATTCACCCCTCCACTTT
-	TRBJ2-7	TRBV2	-	CASSEWAVDADYEQYF	TGTGCCAGCAGTGAATGGGCCGTCGATGCGGACTACGAGCAGTACTTC
-	TRBJ2-3	TRBV27	-	CASSLTSSYHSPDTQYF	TGTGCCAGCAGTTTAACCTCCAGCTACCATTCCCCAGATACGCAGTATTTT
TRBD1	TRBJ1-1	TRBV4-1	-	CASSPPDRVDTEAFF	TGCGCCAGCAGCCCCCCGGACAGGGTAGACACTGAAGCTTTCTTT
-	TRBJ2-2	TRBV7-9	-	CASSFTFRVTGELFF	TGTGCCAGCAGCTTCACTTTCAGGGTCACCGGGGAGCTGTTTTTT
TRBD2	TRBJ2-7	TRBV5-4	-	CASSLWGSGGIYEQYF	TGTGCCAGCAGCTTGTGGGGTAGCGGGGGAATCTACGAGCAGTACTTC
-	TRBJ2-7	TRBV9	-	CASSARQGSYEQYF	TGTGCCAGCAGCGCCCGTCAGGGGTCCTACGAGCAGTACTTC
-	TRBJ2-7	TRBV7-8	-	CASSLGDEQYF	TGTGCCAGCAGCTTGGGTGACGAGCAGTACTTC
-	TRBJ2-1	TRBV15	-	CATSRHTGIYYNEQFF	TGTGCCACCAGCAGACATACAGGGATATACTACAATGAGCAGTTCTTC
TRBD1	TRBJ1-2	TRBV5-8	-	CASSLGQGIGSGYTF	TGTGCCAGCAGCTTGGGACAGGGGATAGGATCTGGCTACACCTTC
-	TRBJ1-1	TRBV5-1	-	CASRPGQIHTEAFF	TGCGCCAGCAGACCAGGACAGATACACACTGAAGCTTTCTTT
-	TRBJ1-2	TRBV27	-	CASSFRQNPNYGYTF	TGTGCCAGCAGTTTCCGACAGAATCCTAACTATGGCTACACCTTC
-	TRBJ2-2	TRBV28	-	CASSLHTINTGELFF	TGTGCCAGCAGTTTACATACCATAAACACCGGGGAGCTGTTTTTT
-	TRBJ2-3	TRBV7-9	-	CASILGQPGEDTQYF	TGTGCCAGCATCCTCGGACAGCCGGGGGAGGATACGCAGTATTTT
-	TRBJ1-4	TRBV9	-	CASSVGGLRGNEKLFF	TGTGCCAGCAGCGTAGGAGGTCTCCGGGGGAATGAAAAACTGTTTTTT
TRBD2	TRBJ2-1	TRBV11-3	-	CASSLGLAGGEQFF	TGTGCCAGCAGCTTAGGTTTAGCGGGGGGGGAGCAGTTCTTC
-	TRBJ2-1	TRBV7-8	-	CASSLFNEQFF	TGTGCCAGCAGCTTATTCAATGAGCAGTTCTTC
TRBD1	TRBJ1-5	TRBV18	-	CASSLGTGKQPQHF	TGTGCCAGCTCACTTGGGACAGGGAAGCAGCCCCAGCATTTT
-	TRBJ1-6	TRBV7-8	few	CASSAEQSNSPLHF	TGTGCCAGCAGCGCGGAACAGAGTAATTCACCCCTCCACTTT
TRBD1	TRBJ1-1	TRBV11-3	-	CASSWTGYTEAFF	TGTGCCAGCAGTTGGACAGGGTACACTGAAGCTTTCTTT
-	TRBJ1-6	TRBV9	once	CASSVGPAGESPLHF	TGTGCCAGCAGCGTAGGCCCGGCGGGGGAGTCACCCCTCCACTTT
-	TRBJ1-2	TRBV27	-	CASSPGGENYGYTF	TGTGCCAGCAGCCCCGGGGGAGAGAACTATGGCTACACCTTC
-	TRBJ1-4	TRBV5-1	-	CASSLSRAEKLFF	TGCGCCAGCAGCTTAAGTAGGGCCGAAAAACTGTTTTTT
-	TRBJ2-7	TRBV6-1	-	CASSEHSAYEQYF	TGTGCCAGCAGTGAACACAGCGCCTACGAGCAGTACTTC
TRBD2	TRBJ2-3	TRBV5-1	few	CASSLGVLSGGTDTQYF	TGCGCCAGCAGCTTGGGCGTGCTGAGCGGGGGCACAGATACGCAGTATTTT
-	TRBJ2-7	TRBV5-1	-	CASSPQGRTRYEQYF	TGCGCCAGCAGCCCTCAGGGGCGGACCCGGTACGAGCAGTACTTC
-	TRBJ2-2	TRBV7-3	-	CASSPGTSSTGELFF	TGTGCCAGCAGCCCAGGGACTTCTTCTACCGGGGAGCTGTTTTTT
TRBD2	TRBJ2-7	TRBV27	-	CASKTPGGHEQYF	TGTGCCAGCAAGACCCCGGGAGGCCACGAGCAGTACTTC
TRBD2	TRBJ2-1	TRBV4-1	-	CASSSSSGTSGSKGEQFF	TGCGCCAGCAGCTCATCAAGCGGGACTAGCGGGAGTAAGGGTGAGCAGTTCTTC
-	TRBJ1-2	TRBV6-1	-	CASSEPGAYGYTF	TGTGCCAGCAGTGAGCCAGGGGCTTATGGCTACACCTTC
TRBD1	TRBJ1-1	TRBV5-1	few	CASSTGGYSEAFF	TGCGCCAGCAGCACAGGGGGGTACTCTGAAGCTTTCTTT
TRBD1	TRBJ2-7	TRBV28	-	CASSFRGTGNYEQYF	TGTGCCAGCAGTTTCCGCGGGACAGGTAACTACGAGCAGTACTTC
-	TRBJ1-6	TRBV18	-	CASSPQRTENSPLHF	TGTGCCAGCTCACCACAGCGGACAGAGAATTCACCCCTCCACTTT
TRBD2	TRBJ2-1	TRBV27	-	CASSSSGGWKFF	TGTGCCAGCAGTTCTAGCGGGGGGTGGAAGTTCTTC
-	TRBJ2-1	TRBV7-3	-	CASSLSRDQVGEQFF	TGTGCCAGCAGCTTAAGTCGGGACCAGGTGGGTGAGCAGTTCTTC
-	TRBJ2-5	TRBV25-1	few	CASSPPLQETQYF	TGTGCCAGCAGTCCACCCCTCCAAGAGACCCAGTACTTC
-	TRBJ2-1	TRBV9	-	CASSVEGWGPNEQFF	TGTGCCAGCAGCGTAGAGGGGTGGGGCCCCAATGAGCAGTTCTTC
-	TRBJ1-4	TRBV12-5	-	CASGLGVSSTNEKLFF	TGTGCTAGTGGTTTAGGTGTCTCCTCAACTAATGAAAAACTGTTTTTT
-	TRBJ2-1	TRBV2	-	CASTWLTYNEQFF	TGTGCCAGCACATGGTTGACCTACAATGAGCAGTTCTTC
-	TRBJ2-7	TRBV30	-	CAWLVPGPNEQYF	TGTGCCTGGTTAGTGCCAGGCCCCAACGAGCAGTACTTC
-	TRBJ2-6	TRBV19	few	CASSTTWWSGANVLTF	TGTGCCAGTAGTACCACTTGGTGGTCAGGGGCCAACGTCCTGACTTTC
-	TRBJ2-7	TRBV11-2	-	CASRLYYSETYEQYF	TGTGCCAGCAGATTATATTATTCGGAGACCTACGAGCAGTACTTC
-	TRBJ1-5	TRBV13	-	CASSLSPGKGNQPQHF	TGTGCCAGCAGCTTAAGTCCAGGGAAGGGAAATCAGCCCCAGCATTTT
-	TRBJ2-5	TRBV18	once	CASSPDISVAQYF	TGTGCCAGCTCACCCGACATTAGCGTTGCCCAGTACTTC
TRBD1	TRBJ2-3	TRBV5-1	-	CASSRQGGLSGTDTQYF	TGCGCCAGCTCCCGACAGGGGGGCCTTTCTGGCACAGATACGCAGTATTTT
-	TRBJ2-5	TRBV28	-	CASSRPSRETQYF	TGTGCCAGCAGTCGCCCTTCTAGGGAGACCCAGTACTTC
-	TRBJ2-7	TRBV6-1	-	CASSYRAYEQYF	TGTGCCAGCAGCTACAGGGCGTACGAGCAGTACTTC